This note documents a single T cell receptor (beta chain) sequence. TCRdb called the RACE reads again in MiXCR, with one record for every CDR3 protein. This sample has around 130,000 distinct CDR3 sequences, with 9% to 10% found just once. The data were taken from a study of human T cells and chemical hapten exposure. Time point reported: healthy volunteer bleed at 2 weeks. Unfractionated whole blood yielded total RNA. Germline V gene lookup returns CDR1 SGHRS and CDR2 YFSETQ. The CDR3 runs to 15 residues. J was trimmed by 5 bases and V by 3 bases; bases with no gene match: 6. The source is a male donor in good health. Some clones in this sample may be carry-over from other donors' samples. Sequences were obtained from whole blood. This sequence joins TRBV5-1 and TRBJ2-7, with 12 bases aligning to TRBD1. The CDR3 region is CASSSPGTGGNEQYF. CDR3 sequence (DNA): TGCGCCAGCAGCTCGCCAGGGACAGGGGGCAACGAGCAGTACTTC.